This entry is about one TCR beta chain. The antigen is undetermined. This entry belongs to a study of cytomegalovirus exposure and HLA in healthy donors. CDR3 length equals 16 residues. Trimming shortened V by 1 base and J by 2 bases, and 14 bases separated the two germline ends. CDR1 is SGHVS, CDR2 FNYEAQ, per germline. Study-wide findings and caveats: There were 160 or so TCR beta chains listed as cytomegalovirus-associated.

With 60 Vbeta and 13 Jbeta primers, the PCR was carried out. Some clones are missing from TCRdb's copy, which holds only in-frame ones; the method was immunoSEQ multiplex PCR. The top ten hold 2.9% of the sample, which has over 150,000 clones, around 75% seen once. This clonotype was sampled from a male donor in good health and CMV-seronegative. Sequenced sample: PBMCs. The chain links TRBV7-6 to TRBJ1-2; D possibly corresponds to TRBD1 (5 bases). In DNA form, the CDR3 reads TGTGCCAGCAGCTTAGGGGCGGAGGAGGGGAACTATGGCTACACCTTC. This translates into CASSLGAEEGNYGYTF.